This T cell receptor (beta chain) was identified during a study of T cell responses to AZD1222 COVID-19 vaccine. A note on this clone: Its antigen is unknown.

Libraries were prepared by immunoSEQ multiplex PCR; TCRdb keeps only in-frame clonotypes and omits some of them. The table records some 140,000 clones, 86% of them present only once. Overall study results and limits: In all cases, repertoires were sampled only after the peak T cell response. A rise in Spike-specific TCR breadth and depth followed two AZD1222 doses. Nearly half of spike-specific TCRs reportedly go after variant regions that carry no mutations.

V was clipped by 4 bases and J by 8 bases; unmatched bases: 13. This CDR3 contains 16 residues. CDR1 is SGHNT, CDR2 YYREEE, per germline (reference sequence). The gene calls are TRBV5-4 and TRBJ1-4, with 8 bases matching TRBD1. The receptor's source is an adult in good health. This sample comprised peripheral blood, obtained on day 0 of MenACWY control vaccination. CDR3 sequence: CASSLIGTGVEEKLFF. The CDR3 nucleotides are TGTGCCAGCAGCCTGATCGGGACAGGTGTGGAGGAAAAACTGTTTTTT.